These T cell receptor beta chains were read from a single sample in a study of CD8+CD57+ T cells in acquired aplastic anemia. TCRdb passed the reads through MiXCR, listing each CDR3 protein once. The sample has some 150,000 distinct CDR3 sequences; 70% to 80% are singletons. Sequenced: sorted CD4+, CD8+, or CD8+CD57+ T cells (not recorded which) from PBMCs. Every receptor here comes from a human donor with aplastic anemia. Both conserved end residues are part of each CDR3. The D gene is left open where the match is weak. Clone size is given for some rows only: seen once, a few or many times, or a class if the clone is expanded.

J | D | V | size | DNA | CDR3
TRBJ1-1 | TRBD1 | TRBV20-1 | few | TGCAGTGCTAGCGACAGGGAGATTAAAGCTTTCTTT | CSASDREIKAFF
TRBJ1-2 | TRBD1 | TRBV2 | . | TGTGCCAGCACCGACAGGGTTTATGGCTACACCTTC | CASTDRVYGYTF
TRBJ1-6 | . | TRBV5-5 | once | TGTGCCAGCAGCTTGGAGGGAGGGAGAGTTAATTCACCCCTCCACTTT | CASSLEGGRVNSPLHF
TRBJ2-3 | . | TRBV4-1 | . | TGCGCCAGCAGCCAAGCCCGGGGGGCTACAGATACGCAGTATTTT | CASSQARGATDTQYF
TRBJ2-3 | . | TRBV7-8 | once | TGTGCCAGCAGCGCCCCTACAGATACGCAGTATTTT | CASSAPTDTQYF
TRBJ1-2 | . | TRBV7-8 | few | TGTGCCAGCAGCTTAGTTACAGACCCTAACTATGGCTACACCTTC | CASSLVTDPNYGYTF
TRBJ1-1 | . | TRBV19 | . | TGTGCCAGTAGTATAGGAGGGAGTGAAGCTTTCTTT | CASSIGGSEAFF
TRBJ1-6 | . | TRBV2 | . | TGTGCCAGCATGCGGGGGAATTCACCCCTCCACTTT | CASMRGNSPLHF
TRBJ2-7 | . | TRBV7-9 | . | TGTGCCAGCAGCTTAGGGACAGAGCCCTACGAGCAGTACTTC | CASSLGTEPYEQYF
TRBJ1-5 | . | TRBV24-1 | many | TGTGCCACCAGGGACAGTTATAGCAATCAGCCCCAGCATTTT | CATRDSYSNQPQHF
TRBJ2-4 | TRBD1 | TRBV5-8 | . | TGTGCCAGCAGCCCCCTGTACCGGGACAGGGTAGCCAAAAACATTCAGTACTTC | CASSPLYRDRVAKNIQYF
TRBJ2-3 | TRBD2 | TRBV29-1 | . | TGCAGCGTGGGAGGACGGACTAGCGGGAGTGATACGCAGTATTTT | CSVGGRTSGSDTQYF
TRBJ1-1 | . | TRBV7-2 | . | TGTGCCAGCAGCTTCAAGGGTGAAGCTTTCTTT | CASSFKGEAFF
TRBJ1-3 | . | TRBV9 | . | TGTGCCAGCAGCGTGGGAACCGCGGTTTGGAGTGGAAACACCATATATTTT | CASSVGTAVWSGNTIYF
TRBJ2-2 | . | TRBV7-9 | . | TGTGCCAGCAGCCCCTTAGGGGTATTGAACACCGGGGAGCTGTTTTTT | CASSPLGVLNTGELFF
TRBJ2-5 | TRBD2 | TRBV7-2 | . | TGTGCCAGCAGCTTATGCCAGACTAGCAATGAGCAGTACTTC | CASSLCQTSNEQYF
TRBJ1-1 | . | TRBV10-3 | . | TGTGCCATCAGCTTAAAGGGGGACACTGAAGCTTTCTTT | CAISLKGDTEAFF
TRBJ2-1 | . | TRBV20-1 | . | TGCAGTGCTAGTGGGGGCTCCTACAATGAGCAGTTCTTC | CSASGGSYNEQFF
TRBJ2-3 | . | TRBV7-9 | few | TGTGCCAGCAGCTTTTCGGATACGCAGTATTTT | CASSFSDTQYF
TRBJ2-7 | . | TRBV2 | . | TGTGCCACTTTGGGACACACACTTGGCTACGAGCAGTACTTC | CATLGHTLGYEQYF
TRBJ2-1 | . | TRBV5-1 | . | TGCGCCAGCAGTCAGGAGCGGGCCTACAATGAGCAGTTCTTC | CASSQERAYNEQFF
TRBJ1-2 | TRBD1 | TRBV25-1 | few | TGTGCCAGCAGGAGGACAGGGGGCACCGATGGCTACACCTTC | CASRRTGGTDGYTF
TRBJ1-1 | . | TRBV27 | many | TGTGCCAGCAGCCAATACGGGGAGGGGGGTCCAGCTTTCTTT | CASSQYGEGGPAFF
TRBJ2-7 | TRBD1 | TRBV15 | . | TGTGCCACCAGTGATCCCCGCCGGACAGGGGGCTTCGAGCAGTACTTC | CATSDPRRTGGFEQYF
TRBJ2-7 | . | TRBV1 | . | TGCCACCAGAAGGGGCTAGAGGGGATCTACGAGCAGTACTTC | CHQKGLEGIYEQYF
TRBJ2-1 | . | TRBV6-4 | . | TGTGCCAGCAGTGGGGCAGGGGAAGGGGATGAGCAGTTCTTC | CASSGAGEGDEQFF
TRBJ1-6 | TRBD1 | TRBV5-5 | . | TGTGCCAGCAGCTGGGGGACAGGGAGCGGGTCACCCCTCCACTTT | CASSWGTGSGSPLHF
TRBJ2-3 | TRBD2 | TRBV2 | . | TGTGCCAGCAGCTTAATCGGTAGCGGGGGGGCCGATACGCAGTATTTT | CASSLIGSGGADTQYF
TRBJ2-5 | . | TRBV15 | few | TGTGCCACCAGCAGAGAGGGCGGTGAAGAGACCCAGTACTTC | CATSREGGEETQYF
TRBJ2-5 | TRBD2 | TRBV6-2/TRBV6-3 | large | TGTGCCATTGGACTAGCGGCCCAAGAGACCCAGTACTTC | CAIGLAAQETQYF
TRBJ2-7 | . | TRBV7-9 | once | TGTGCCAGCAGCTTGTCACAGGGAGTCACCTACGAGCAGTACTTC | CASSLSQGVTYEQYF
TRBJ2-3 | . | TRBV19 | . | TGTGCCAGTAGTATAGCGGGGTTCTCAGATACGCAGTATTTT | CASSIAGFSDTQYF
TRBJ2-7 | . | TRBV11-2 | . | TGTGCCAGCAGCTCCTCAGGGGACGAGCAGTACTTC | CASSSSGDEQYF
TRBJ2-5 | . | TRBV5-4 | few | TGTGCCAGCAGCTTGGGTGCCAACCAAGAGACCCAGTACTTC | CASSLGANQETQYF
TRBJ2-7 | . | TRBV25-1 | . | TGTGCCAGCAGTGCTTCAGGAACCTACGAGCAGTACTTC | CASSASGTYEQYF
TRBJ2-7 | . | TRBV10-3 | few | TGTGCCATAAACGGGGGACAGCTCGACGAGCAGTACTTC | CAINGGQLDEQYF
TRBJ2-1 | TRBD2 | TRBV20-1 | . | TGCAGGATGGAGAGCGGGGGGGCAATCAATGAGCAGTTCTTC | CRMESGGAINEQFF
TRBJ2-1 | TRBD2 | TRBV28 | . | TGTGCCAGCAGTTTCGGGACTAGCGGGAACCTCGAGCAGTTCTTC | CASSFGTSGNLEQFF
TRBJ2-3 | . | TRBV20-1 | . | TGCAGTGCTGCAGAGGGTAATACGCAGTATTTT | CSAAEGNTQYF
TRBJ2-7 | TRBD1 | TRBV2 | . | TGTGCCAGCACCTCCCAGGGACAGGACTACGAGCAGTACTTC | CASTSQGQDYEQYF
TRBJ1-5 | TRBD1 | TRBV19 | . | TGTGCCAGTACCCCTGACAGGGTAGGTCAGCCCCAGCATTTT | CASTPDRVGQPQHF
TRBJ2-6 | TRBD1 | TRBV19 | . | TGTGCCAGTAGCGACAGGGCATCTGGGGCCAACGTCCTGACTTTC | CASSDRASGANVLTF
TRBJ1-2 | . | TRBV24-1 | . | TGTGCCACCAGTGATTCCCGGGGCGGGAATGGCTACACCTTC | CATSDSRGGNGYTF
TRBJ2-5 | . | TRBV15 | . | TGTGCCACCAGCAGAGGGAATAACCAAGAGACCCAGTACTTC | CATSRGNNQETQYF
TRBJ2-6 | . | TRBV7-6 | . | TGTGCCAGCAGCTTGGTAGGGTCTGGGGCCAACGTCCTGACTTTC | CASSLVGSGANVLTF
TRBJ2-5 | . | TRBV7-3 | . | TGTGCCAGCAGCCCAGGGGTAGGGCAAGAGACCCAGTACTTC | CASSPGVGQETQYF
TRBJ1-1 | . | TRBV25-1 | . | TGTGCCAGCAGTGAATTGGTAGACACTGAAGCTTTCTTT | CASSELVDTEAFF
TRBJ2-3 | TRBD1 | TRBV10-2 | once | TGCGCCAGCACCCTGGACAGGCCGGCTACGCAGTATTTT | CASTLDRPATQYF
TRBJ1-1 | . | TRBV12-3/TRBV12-4 | few | TGTGCCAGCAGGCTCGGACGGGTCACTGAAGCTTTCTTT | CASRLGRVTEAFF
TRBJ1-5 | . | TRBV19 | . | TGTGCCAGTAGTATGGTGGATCTCAACGGCAATCAGCCCCAGCATTTT | CASSMVDLNGNQPQHF
TRBJ1-5 | . | TRBV10-3 | . | TGTGCCATTAGGGCCACCGACAGTAGCAATCAGCCCCAGCATTTT | CAIRATDSSNQPQHF
TRBJ2-1 | . | TRBV10-2 | . | TGCGCCAGCAGTGATGTCGCCAATGAGCAGTTCTTC | CASSDVANEQFF
TRBJ1-6 | . | TRBV11-2 | few | TGTGCCAGCAGCTTAGTAAGGGATTCACCCCTCCACTTT | CASSLVRDSPLHF
TRBJ2-7 | TRBD1 | TRBV10-3 | . | TGTGCCATCAGCGCCGGGACAGGTTACAGGGAGTACTTC | CAISAGTGYREYF
TRBJ2-7 | TRBD1 | TRBV12-3/TRBV12-4 | . | TGTGCCAGCAGTTTAGTCAGGACAGGGGGCTACGAGCAGTACTTC | CASSLVRTGGYEQYF
TRBJ1-6 | . | TRBV12-3/TRBV12-4 | . | TGTGCCAGCAGTTTAGTCAGGGCGGCCAATTCACCCCTCCACTTT | CASSLVRAANSPLHF
TRBJ1-1 | TRBD1 | TRBV29-1 | . | TGCAGCGTCGAGGACAGGACGAACACTGAAGCTTTCTTT | CSVEDRTNTEAFF